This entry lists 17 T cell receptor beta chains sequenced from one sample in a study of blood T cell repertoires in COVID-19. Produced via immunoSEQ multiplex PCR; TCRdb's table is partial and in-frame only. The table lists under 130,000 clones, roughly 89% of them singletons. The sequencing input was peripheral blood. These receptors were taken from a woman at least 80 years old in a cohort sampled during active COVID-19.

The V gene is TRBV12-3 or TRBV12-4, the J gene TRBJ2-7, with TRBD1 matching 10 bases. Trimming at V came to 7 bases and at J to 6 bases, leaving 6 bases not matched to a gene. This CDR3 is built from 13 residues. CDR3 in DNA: TGTGCCAGCACCCCGACAGGGGGCGCCGAGCAGTACTTC. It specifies CASTPTGGAEQYF.

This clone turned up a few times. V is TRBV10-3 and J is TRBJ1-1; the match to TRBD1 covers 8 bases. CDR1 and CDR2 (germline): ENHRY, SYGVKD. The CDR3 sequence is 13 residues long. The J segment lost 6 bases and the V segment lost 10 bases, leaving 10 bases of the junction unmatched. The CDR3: CATQGARNPEAFF. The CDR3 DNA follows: TGTGCCACGCAGGGGGCTCGTAACCCTGAAGCTTTCTTT.

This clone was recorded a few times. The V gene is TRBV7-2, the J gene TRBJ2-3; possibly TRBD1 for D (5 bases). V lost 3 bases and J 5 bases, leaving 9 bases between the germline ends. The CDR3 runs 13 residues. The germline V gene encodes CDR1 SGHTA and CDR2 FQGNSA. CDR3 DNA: TGTGCCAGCAGCTTCAAGGGGCAAGATACGCAGTATTTT. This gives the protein CASSFKGQDTQYF.

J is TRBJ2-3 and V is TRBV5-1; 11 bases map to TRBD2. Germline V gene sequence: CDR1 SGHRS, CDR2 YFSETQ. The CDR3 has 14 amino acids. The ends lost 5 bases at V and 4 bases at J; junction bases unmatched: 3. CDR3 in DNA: TGCGCCAGCAGTAGCGGGGGGGCCCCAGATACGCAGTATTTT. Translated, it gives CASSSGGAPDTQYF.

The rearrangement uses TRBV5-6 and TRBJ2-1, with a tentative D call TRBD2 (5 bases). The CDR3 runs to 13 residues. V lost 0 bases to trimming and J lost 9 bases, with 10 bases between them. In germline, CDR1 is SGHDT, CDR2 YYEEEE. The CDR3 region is CASSLAGVSEQFF. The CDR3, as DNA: TGTGCCAGCAGCTTGGCCGGGGTATCTGAGCAGTTCTTC.

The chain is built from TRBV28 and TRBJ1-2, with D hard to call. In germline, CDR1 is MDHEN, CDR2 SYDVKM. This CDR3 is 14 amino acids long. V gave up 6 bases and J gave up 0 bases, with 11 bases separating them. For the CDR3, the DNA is TGTGCCAGCAGCGTCTTGTTCGCTAACTATGGCTACACCTTC. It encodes CASSVLFANYGYTF.

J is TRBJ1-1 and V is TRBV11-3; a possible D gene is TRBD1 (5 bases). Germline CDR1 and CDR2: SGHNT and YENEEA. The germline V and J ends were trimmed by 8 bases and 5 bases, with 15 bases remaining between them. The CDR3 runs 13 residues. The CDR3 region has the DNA TGTGCCAGCGCTAGGGGTCCCGGAACTGAAGCTTTCTTT. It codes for CASARGPGTEAFF.

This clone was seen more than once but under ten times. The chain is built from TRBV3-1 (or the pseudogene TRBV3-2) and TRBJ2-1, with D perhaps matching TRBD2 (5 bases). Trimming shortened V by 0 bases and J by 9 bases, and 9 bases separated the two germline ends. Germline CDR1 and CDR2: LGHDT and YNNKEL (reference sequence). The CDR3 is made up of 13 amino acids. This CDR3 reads CASSQDWESEQFF. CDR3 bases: TGTGCCAGCAGCCAAGATTGGGAGTCTGAGCAGTTCTTC.

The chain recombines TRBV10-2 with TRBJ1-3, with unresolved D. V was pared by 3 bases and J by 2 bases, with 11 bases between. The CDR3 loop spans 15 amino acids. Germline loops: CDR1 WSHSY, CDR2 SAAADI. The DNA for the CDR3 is TGCGCCAGCAGTGAAGTCCCTGCGGCTGGAAACACCATATATTTT. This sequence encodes CASSEVPAAGNTIYF.

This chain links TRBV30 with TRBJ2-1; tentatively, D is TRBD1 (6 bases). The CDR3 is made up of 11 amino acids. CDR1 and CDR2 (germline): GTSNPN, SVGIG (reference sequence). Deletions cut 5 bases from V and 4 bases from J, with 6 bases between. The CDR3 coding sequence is TGTGCCTGGGGACAGTACAATGAGCAGTTCTTC. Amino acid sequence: CAWGQYNEQFF.

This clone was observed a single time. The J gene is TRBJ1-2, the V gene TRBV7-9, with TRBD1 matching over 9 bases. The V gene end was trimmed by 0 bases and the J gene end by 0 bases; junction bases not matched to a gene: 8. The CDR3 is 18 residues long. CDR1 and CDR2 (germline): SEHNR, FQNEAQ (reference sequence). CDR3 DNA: TGTGCCAGCAGCTTAGCCGGGACAGGGACTTTAGCTAACTATGGCTACACCTTC. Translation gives CASSLAGTGTLANYGYTF.

In DNA form, the CDR3 reads TGCGCCAGCAGCTTCGGGAGGGGCCAAGCGAACACCGGGGAGCTGTTTTTT. Amino acid sequence: CASSFGRGQANTGELFF. V and J are TRBV5-1 and TRBJ2-2, with TRBD2 matching over 8 bases. The germline CDR1 and CDR2 sequences are SGHRS and YFSETQ. V was clipped by 2 bases and J by 0 bases; unmatched bases: 6. The CDR3 contains 17 residues.

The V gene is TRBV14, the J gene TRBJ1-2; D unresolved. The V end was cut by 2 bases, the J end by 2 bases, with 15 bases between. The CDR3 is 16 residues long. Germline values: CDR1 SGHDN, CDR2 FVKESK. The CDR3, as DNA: TGTGCCAGCAGCCAATGGGCCTTCGACAAGAACTATGGCTACACCTTC. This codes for CASSQWAFDKNYGYTF. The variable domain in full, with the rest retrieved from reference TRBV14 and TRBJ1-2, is EAGVTQFPSHSVIEKGQTVTLRCDPISGHDNLYWYRRVMGKEIKFLLHFVKESKQDESGMPNNRFLAERTGGTYSTLKVQPAELEDSGVYFCASSQWAFDKNYGYTFGSGTRLTVV.

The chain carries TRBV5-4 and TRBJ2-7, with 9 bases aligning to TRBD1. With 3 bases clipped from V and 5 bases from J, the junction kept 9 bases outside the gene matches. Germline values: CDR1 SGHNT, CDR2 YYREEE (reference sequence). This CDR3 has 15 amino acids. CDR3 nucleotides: TGTGCCAGCAGCTCACAGGGGGCAGTAAGGCACGAGCAGTACTTC. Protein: CASSSQGAVRHEQYF.

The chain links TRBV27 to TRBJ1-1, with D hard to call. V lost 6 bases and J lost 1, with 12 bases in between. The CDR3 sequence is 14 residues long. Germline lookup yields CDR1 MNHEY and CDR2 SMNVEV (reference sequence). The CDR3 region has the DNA TGTGCCAGCAGGGCTACCCCAGGGAACACTGAAGCTTTCTTT. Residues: CASRATPGNTEAFF.

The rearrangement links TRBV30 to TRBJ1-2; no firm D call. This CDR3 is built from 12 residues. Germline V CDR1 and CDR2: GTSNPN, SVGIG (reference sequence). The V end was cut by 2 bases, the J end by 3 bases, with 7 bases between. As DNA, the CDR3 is TGTGCCTGGAGTCTAACAGACTATGGCTACACCTTC. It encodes CAWSLTDYGYTF.

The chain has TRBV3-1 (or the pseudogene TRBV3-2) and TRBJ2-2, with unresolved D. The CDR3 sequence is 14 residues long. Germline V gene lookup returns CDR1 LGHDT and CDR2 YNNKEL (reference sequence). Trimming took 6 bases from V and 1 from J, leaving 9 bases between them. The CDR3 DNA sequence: TGTGCCAGCAGATACAGTCTGAACACCGGGGAGCTGTTTTTT. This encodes CASRYSLNTGELFF.